The entry that follows covers one T cell receptor beta chain sequence. Its antigen remains undetermined. No much larger clone exists at a distance of one base, and base qualities are not known. To demonstrate the VDJtools post-analysis software, the study profiled TCR beta repertoires from the peripheral blood of about 13 young patients with multiple sclerosis. The multiple sclerosis patients were children and adolescents between about 6 and 16 years of age. The cysteine opens and the phenylalanine closes a CDR3 of 18 amino acids. Just the 54-base CDR3 DNA is kept, in frame starting at base 1. Compared with germline, V lacks 0 bases and J lacks 4 bases; bases without a gene match: 10. CDR1 and CDR2 are drawn from the germline V gene (reference sequence): DFQATT, SNEGSKA. Libraries were constructed by PCR. Sequencer: Illumina HiSeq 2500. To reduce PCR and sequencing biases, unique molecular identifiers were built into the TCR beta cDNA libraries. Approximately 500,000 cDNA molecules were obtained per 1 to 10 million input T cells, so each molecule approximated one T cell. The patient libraries were prepared and sequenced using the same protocol as the earlier healthy control dataset. Within a given batch, samples were prepared together, multiplexed and sequenced on the same HiSeq lane. In the original analysis: MIGEC handled the raw barcoded reads, throwing out single-read molecular identifier groups before consensus assembly and CDR3 extraction. VDJtools was used for post-analysis of the clonotype tables, and diversity was normalized by down-sampling every dataset to the size of the smallest sample. In repertoire overlap clustering, CDR3 amino acid sequences, but not nucleotide sequences, were matched to correct batch-related cross-sample contamination. The public reads were reanalyzed by TCRdb: fastp trimming at Q25, MiXCR alignment, in-frame beta chains only. CDR3 protein sequences are deduplicated, and each keeps its most common genes and DNA. The authors' filters were not applied to this entry. Within this sample are around 770,000 distinct CDR3 sequences, with about half of them counted one time only. Of the sample, 4.9% falls within the top ten clones.

The data were obtained in a study of post-analysis software for immune sequencing data (dated by TCRdb to the mid-2010s). In the study overall: The recorded disease courses included relapsing-remitting, secondary progressive and progressive-relapsing multiple sclerosis, and some patients had no subtype annotation. The multiple sclerosis patient repertoires were compared with 11 previously published healthy control repertoires from donors aged roughly 6 to 25 years. A subset of samples was prepared in parallel using single-end sample barcoding, then pooled and co-amplified after Illumina adapter ligation. The study at large found these results: Normalized Chao1 diversity was significantly lower in multiple sclerosis patients than controls, suggesting substantial peripheral T-cell clonal expansion. The multiple sclerosis patient group was slightly younger than the control group. Significantly higher frequencies in patients than in controls were found for about 5 TRBV segments, including TRBV5-6, TRBV5-1 and TRBV20-1. When samples were clustered directly using the F measure, samples prepared in the same batch co-clustered strongly, which prompted a batch-effect correction.

The material sequenced was blood. The chain couples TRBV20-1 to TRBJ2-1, and 12 bases in between align with TRBD2. This sequence was found in a girl aged 10 to 17 with multiple sclerosis. CDR3 reads: CSARDNPLAGGAYNEQFF. The DNA reads TGCAGTGCTAGAGACAACCCCCTAGCGGGGGGGGCTTACAATGAGCAGTTCTTC.